This T cell receptor beta chain was captured by sequencing in a study of brain T cells in children with intractable seizures. The data were produced by immunoSEQ multiplex PCR, yet TCRdb's version contains in-frame clones alone and is incomplete. This sample has 50,000 to 80,000 clones, with about 96% found just once. The CDR3 has 12 amino acids. Surgery cases with the highest brain T cell transcript signatures were chosen for sequencing. The TCR was taken from a boy in the first two years of life with focal cortical dysplasia and intractable seizures. Sequencing was performed on peripheral blood, taken at surgery. The chain is built from TRBV21-1 and TRBJ2-1; TRBD2 reflects the table's D call only, with no check against the DNA. TRBV21-1 is described as a pseudogene. CDR3 coding DNA: TGTGCCAGCAGCAAAGCGAAGCTTAGAGAGTTCTTC. As protein: CASSKAKLREFF.